These 30 T cell receptor beta chains share one sample of origin, sequenced in a study of T cell responses to AZD1222 COVID-19 vaccine. Sequencing was performed with immunoSEQ multiplex PCR; in TCRdb, only in-frame clones are kept and a portion is missing. Among 100,000 or so clones listed, 87% were seen once. The sample consisted of peripheral blood, taken on day 0 of MenACWY control vaccination. These receptor sequences come from an adult in good health.

The chain employs TRBV12-3 or TRBV12-4 and TRBJ2-7; D unresolved. The CDR3 is 13 amino acids. V dropped 5 bases and J dropped 2 bases, with 10 bases sitting between them. The CDR3 DNA is TGTGCCAGCAGTCCGACATACGCCTACGAGCAGTACTTC. This translates into CASSPTYAYEQYF.

As to this clone: The same CDR3 is also encoded by other DNA sequences in this sample. The genes are TRBV30 and TRBJ1-2, with 8 bases that match TRBD1. The CDR3 sequence is 13 residues long. After removal of 4 bases from V and 4 bases from J, the junction contained 5 bases not matched to a gene. From germline, CDR1 is GTSNPN and CDR2 SVGIG (reference sequence). In DNA form, the CDR3 reads TGTGCCTGGAACCGGGACAGGCCCTATGGCTACACCTTC. Protein product: CAWNRDRPYGYTF.

The chain recombines TRBV27 with TRBJ2-1; 9 bases fit TRBD2. The CDR3 consists of 14 residues. Unmatched junction bases numbered 7, after V lost 8 bases and J lost 5 bases. The germline V gene encodes CDR1 MNHEY and CDR2 SMNVEV (reference sequence). The CDR3 loop is CASAYSGSDNEQFF. In nucleotides, the CDR3 is TGTGCCAGCGCATATAGCGGGAGCGACAATGAGCAGTTCTTC.

The V call is TRBV30, the J call TRBJ2-3; D may be TRBD2 (5 bases). Between the trimmed V and J ends, which lost 5 bases and 7 bases, there was a span of 19 bases. The germline gives CDR1 GTSNPN, CDR2 SVGIG (reference sequence). This CDR3 contains 14 residues. The CDR3 nucleotides read TGTGCCTGGGACGGACGCGGAGGTACTCATACGCAGTATTTT. Its protein product is CAWDGRGGTHTQYF.

This clone was seen a few times. The gene calls are TRBV11-2 and TRBJ2-5, with D hard to call. Trimming pared 0 bases from V and 3 bases from J, leaving 2 bases between. CDR3 size: 12 residues. Germline V gives CDR1 SGHAT, CDR2 FQNNGV. CDR3 in amino acids: CASSLEEETQYF. The DNA for the CDR3 is TGTGCCAGCAGCTTAGAGGAAGAGACCCAGTACTTC.

This clone was seen once. This CDR3 is CASSKVHWMNPGEQFF. In nucleotides, the CDR3 is TGTGCCAGCAGCAAAGTTCACTGGATGAATCCGGGTGAGCAGTTCTTC. The chain uses TRBV21-1 and TRBJ2-1; the table's D call, TRBD2, has no DNA check behind it. TRBV21-1 represents a pseudogene. The CDR3 covers 16 residues.

The rearrangement uses TRBV10-3 and TRBJ2-5, with D perhaps matching TRBD1 (6 bases). The germline gives CDR1 ENHRY, CDR2 SYGVKD. Trimming left V 7 bases short and J 3 bases short, with 12 bases between. The CDR3 loop spans 13 amino acids. The CDR3 DNA sequence: TGTGCCATCAAGGACAGTTTAAAAGAGACCCAGTACTTC. Amino acid sequence: CAIKDSLKETQYF.

The V gene is TRBV2, the J gene TRBJ2-5; D call uncertain. V gave up 3 bases and J gave up 2 bases, with 7 bases separating them. The CDR3 contains 13 residues. The germline CDR1 and CDR2 sequences are SNHLY and FYNNEI. The CDR3 DNA is TGTGCCAGCAGTGATCGTATACAAGAGACCCAGTACTTC. The encoded protein is CASSDRIQETQYF. The full variable domain, its missing parts supplied by reference TRBV2 and TRBJ2-5, is EPEVTQTPSHQVTQMGQEVILRCVPISNHLYFYWYRQILGQKVEFLVSFYNNEISEKSEIFDDQFSVERPDGSNFTLKIRSTKLEDSAMYFCASSDRIQETQYFGPGTRLLVL.

The chain has TRBV5-1 and TRBJ2-2; D perhaps matches TRBD2 (5 bases). The CDR3 has 14 amino acids. V was cut by 4 bases and J by 1 base, with 8 bases left in between. Per germline, CDR1 SGHRS and CDR2 YFSETQ. For the CDR3, the DNA is TGCGCCAGCAGCGGACTCATGAACACCGGGGAGCTGTTTTTT. It is translated as CASSGLMNTGELFF. The complete variable domain, with remaining parts taken from reference TRBV5-1 and TRBJ2-2, reads KAGVTQTPRYLIKTRGQQVTLSCSPISGHRSVSWYQQTPGQGLQFLFEYFSETQRNKGNFPGRFSGRQFSNSRSEMNVSTLELGDSALYLCASSGLMNTGELFFGEGSRLTVL.

This clone appeared once. The V call is TRBV6-2 or TRBV6-3, the J call TRBJ1-2; D gene unclear. CDR3 length: 15 amino acids. V lost 0 bases and J lost 4, with 12 bases in between. Germline assignment: CDR1 MNHEY and CDR2 SVGEGT. The chain's CDR3 is CASSYSYRQAYGYTF. The CDR3 DNA follows: TGTGCCAGCAGTTACTCCTACCGGCAGGCCTATGGCTACACCTTC.

V usage is TRBV4-2 and J usage is TRBJ1-3; unclear D gene. The CDR3 is made up of 15 amino acids. Germline-derived CDR1 and CDR2 are LGHNA and YNFKEQ. The V end lost 5 bases, the J end lost 0 bases, and 11 bases lay between the germline ends. The CDR3 loop is CASSYRISSGNTIYF. CDR3 nucleotides: TGTGCCAGCAGCTATAGGATTAGCTCTGGAAACACCATATATTTT.

The chain uses TRBV6-2 or TRBV6-3 and TRBJ2-4; D is undetermined. The ends were cut back, 4 bases at V and 0 bases at J, with 7 bases in the middle. The CDR3 is made up of 14 amino acids. Germline CDR1 and CDR2: MNHEY and SVGEGT. The CDR3 DNA follows: TGTGCCAGCAGTTCGTCGCTAGCCAAAAACATTCAGTACTTC. Protein product: CASSSSLAKNIQYF.

CDR3 in DNA: TGTGCCAGCAGCCAAGGGACACTCTCTGGAAACACCATATATTTT. Protein sequence: CASSQGTLSGNTIYF. The chain links TRBV3-1 (or the pseudogene TRBV3-2) to TRBJ1-3; D is possibly TRBD1 (5 bases). The CDR3 covers 15 residues. The ends were cut back, 1 base at V and 0 bases at J, with 7 bases in the middle. CDR1 is LGHDT, CDR2 YNNKEL, per germline (reference sequence).

The chain combines TRBV9 with TRBJ1-6; 8 bases are a match to TRBD1. The length of the CDR3 is 14 residues. The germline gives CDR1 SGDLS, CDR2 YYNGEE. Unmatched junction bases numbered 5, after V lost 3 bases and J lost 9 bases. This CDR3 reads CASSAQGAFSPLHF. Here the CDR3 DNA reads TGTGCCAGCAGCGCCCAGGGGGCGTTTTCACCCCTCCACTTT.

This chain joins TRBV27 and TRBJ2-7, with TRBD1 identical over 9 bases. The V gene end was trimmed by 6 bases and the J gene end by 2 bases; junction bases not matched to a gene: 14. The CDR3 covers 17 residues. Germline-derived CDR1 and CDR2 are MNHEY and SMNVEV (reference sequence). The chain's CDR3 is CASRPNRGPSLTYEQYF. The CDR3 nucleotides read TGTGCCAGCAGACCCAACAGGGGGCCTAGCTTAACCTACGAGCAGTACTTC.

The chain uses TRBV6-2 or TRBV6-3 and TRBJ2-1, with D possibly being TRBD1 (6 bases). This CDR3 comprises 15 residues. CDR1 and CDR2 (germline): MNHEY, SVGEGT. The V end lost 2 bases, the J end lost 8 bases, and 16 bases lay between the germline ends. The DNA for the CDR3 is TGTGCCAGCAGTTACGGGGACACAATCTTGGATGAGCAGTTCTTC. Its translation is CASSYGDTILDEQFF.

The V gene is TRBV4-1, the J gene TRBJ2-7; D uncertain. This CDR3 comprises 16 residues. CDR1 and CDR2 from the germline V gene are MGHRA and YSYEKL. V was shortened by 3 bases and J by 6 bases, with 21 bases between the two germline ends. The CDR3 sequence is CASSQPRKGRASEQYF. CDR3 bases: TGCGCCAGCAGCCAGCCCCGAAAGGGTAGGGCCAGCGAGCAGTACTTC.

This clone appeared a few times. V is TRBV19 and J is TRBJ1-1; D unclear. CDR3 length equals 13 residues. Germline V CDR1 and CDR2: LNHDA, SQIVND (reference sequence). V was pared by 6 bases and J by 1 base, with 9 bases between. CDR3: CASSPTQNTEAFF. Written as DNA, the CDR3 is TGTGCCAGTAGCCCGACTCAGAACACTGAAGCTTTCTTT.

The chain has TRBV19 and TRBJ1-5; 7 bases align to TRBD1. Germline V gene data show CDR1 as LNHDA and CDR2 as SQIVND (reference sequence). With 5 bases clipped from V and 5 bases from J, the junction kept 9 bases outside the gene matches. CDR3 length equals 15 residues. CDR3 loop: CASSPSEGAYQPQHF. CDR3 DNA sequence: TGTGCCAGTAGTCCGTCAGAGGGGGCGTATCAGCCCCAGCATTTT.

The chain has TRBV6-1 and TRBJ2-3, with 9 bases that match TRBD2. Losses at the gene ends were 4 bases for V and 1 base for J; bases not matched to a gene: 3. CDR1 MNHNS and CDR2 SASEGT come from the germline V gene. The CDR3 length is 15 residues. CDR3 DNA: TGTGCCAGCAGTGTAGCGGGGGCCCGCACAGATACGCAGTATTTT. Its protein product is CASSVAGARTDTQYF.

The V and J genes are TRBV10-3 and TRBJ2-7; 8 bases are shared with TRBD2. This CDR3 spans 15 amino acids. Per germline, CDR1 ENHRY and CDR2 SYGVKD. The V and J ends lost 2 bases and 2 bases, in that order; junction bases with no gene match: 5. The CDR3 loop is CAISEERERTYEQYF. CDR3 coding DNA: TGTGCCATCAGTGAGGAGCGGGAGAGAACCTACGAGCAGTACTTC.

This chain links TRBV7-2 with TRBJ1-2, with TRBD1 identical over 7 bases. The CDR3 totals 15 residues. The V and J ends lost 1 base and 6 bases, in that order; junction bases with no gene match: 8. CDR1 SGHTA and CDR2 FQGNSA come from the germline V gene. In nucleotides, the CDR3 is TGTGCCAGCAGCTTAGTTTCACAGGGGAGGGATGGCTACACCTTC. This sequence encodes CASSLVSQGRDGYTF.

Only a few counts were recorded for this clone. V and J are TRBV30 and TRBJ1-1; 7 bases align to TRBD1. The CDR3 extends over 14 amino acids. J lost 1 base, V lost 5 bases, and 7 bases had no gene match. The germline V gene has CDR1 GTSNPN and CDR2 SVGIG (reference sequence). The CDR3 reads CAWVPGQTNTEAFF. The CDR3 nucleotides are TGTGCCTGGGTTCCGGGACAGACGAACACTGAAGCTTTCTTT.

This rearrangement joins TRBV5-4 to TRBJ2-3, with 11 positions matching TRBD2. V was pared by 2 bases and J by 5 bases, with 7 bases of the junction left unmatched. Looked up from germline, CDR1 is SGHNT and CDR2 is YYREEE (reference sequence). This CDR3 has 16 residues. CDR3 sequence: CASSLVAGGPRDTQYF. The CDR3 DNA reads TGTGCCAGCAGCTTAGTAGCGGGAGGGCCGAGAGATACGCAGTATTTT.

The gene calls are TRBV2 and TRBJ2-7; 9 nucleotides agree with TRBD1. The CDR3 is made up of 14 amino acids. Looked up from germline, CDR1 is SNHLY and CDR2 is FYNNEI. V was clipped by 6 bases and J by 1 base; unmatched bases: 4. The CDR3 nucleotides read TGTGCCAGCAGGGGACAGGGCGGATCCTACGAGCAGTACTTC. Amino acid sequence: CASRGQGGSYEQYF. Full variable domain (remainder filled in from reference TRBV2 and TRBJ2-7): EPEVTQTPSHQVTQMGQEVILRCVPISNHLYFYWYRQILGQKVEFLVSFYNNEISEKSEIFDDQFSVERPDGSNFTLKIRSTKLEDSAMYFCASRGQGGSYEQYFGPGTRLTVT.

The chain recombines TRBV5-6 with TRBJ1-1; D not resolved. V was cut by 2 bases and J by 4 bases, with 15 bases left in between. This CDR3 region has 15 residues. The germline CDR1 and CDR2 sequences are SGHDT and YYEEEE. DNA for the CDR3: TGTGCCAGCAGCTTCTTAGCTCCGCCCGTCACTGAAGCTTTCTTT. Translation: CASSFLAPPVTEAFF.

This sequence joins TRBV7-8 and TRBJ2-7, with D possibly TRBD2 on 6 matching bases. There are 13 residues in the CDR3. The V gene lost 3 bases and the J gene lost 5 bases, with 11 bases spanning the gap. Germline CDR1 is SGHVS and CDR2 is FQNEAQ. The CDR3 protein is CASSFGGEDEQYF. In DNA, the CDR3 is TGTGCCAGCAGCTTCGGGGGTGAGGACGAGCAGTACTTC. The entire variable domain, with the rest obtained from reference TRBV7-8 and TRBJ2-7, is as follows: GAGVSQSPRYKVAKRGQDVALRCDPISGHVSLFWYQQALGQGPEFLTYFQNEAQLDKSGLPSDRFFAERPEGSVSTLKIQRTQQEDSAVYLCASSFGGEDEQYFGPGTRLTVT.

The rearrangement uses TRBV6-5 and TRBJ1-1, with D possibly TRBD1 on 6 matching bases. The germline V and J ends were trimmed by 7 bases and 4 bases, with 16 bases remaining between them. Per the germline V gene, CDR1 is MNHEY and CDR2 is SVGAGI. The CDR3 covers 14 residues. CDR3 coding DNA: TGTGCCAGCACCCAAAGGGGGGGCGGCACTGAAGCTTTCTTT. It codes for CASTQRGGGTEAFF.

This rearrangement joins TRBV27 to TRBJ2-3; D possibly corresponds to TRBD1 (5 bases). Germline values: CDR1 MNHEY, CDR2 SMNVEV (reference sequence). Trimming took off 4 bases at V and 0 bases at J, with 17 bases between the two ends. The CDR3 sequence is 17 residues long. CDR3 protein: CASSSTGLPDSTDTQYF. The DNA for the CDR3 is TGTGCCAGCAGTTCCACAGGTTTACCTGATAGCACAGATACGCAGTATTTT.

V is TRBV28 and J is TRBJ1-2; 9 positions match TRBD1. After removal of 8 bases from V and 4 bases from J, the junction contained 11 bases not matched to a gene. This CDR3 comprises 15 residues. CDR1 and CDR2 (germline): MDHEN, SYDVKM. The CDR3 DNA reads as TGTGCCAGCGACACTCAGGGGACAGGGCCCTATGGCTACACCTTC. Translated: CASDTQGTGPYGYTF.